This T cell receptor beta chain was captured in a study of cytomegalovirus exposure and HLA in healthy donors. Study overall: In a previous analysis, about 100 million unique TCR beta sequences were found from 150 million to 200 million T cells.

Germline assignment: CDR1 MDHEN and CDR2 SYDVKM. Deletions cut 5 bases from V and 1 base from J, with 12 bases between. The CDR3 consists of 15 residues. The PCR made use of 60 Vbeta and 13 Jbeta primers. This table comes from immunoSEQ multiplex PCR, and its TCRdb copy is limited to in-frame clones, with some not included. The repertoire has tens of thousands of clones, approximately 71% of them found once; the top ten carry 7% to 8.5%. The chain is built from TRBV28 and TRBJ2-1; weak D call: TRBD2 (5 bases). The TCR comes from a woman in her thirties or forties in good health and CMV-seronegative. The source material was PBMCs. CDR3: CASSALGVSYNEQFF. The CDR3 coding sequence is TGTGCCAGCAGTGCACTAGGTGTGTCCTACAATGAGCAGTTCTTC. Full variable domain (rest looked up from reference TRBV28 and TRBJ2-1): DVKVTQSSRYLVKRTGEKVFLECVQDMDHENMFWYRQDPGLGLRLIYFSYDVKMKEKGDIPEGYSVSREKKERFSLILESASTNQTSMYLCASSALGVSYNEQFFGPGTRLTVL.